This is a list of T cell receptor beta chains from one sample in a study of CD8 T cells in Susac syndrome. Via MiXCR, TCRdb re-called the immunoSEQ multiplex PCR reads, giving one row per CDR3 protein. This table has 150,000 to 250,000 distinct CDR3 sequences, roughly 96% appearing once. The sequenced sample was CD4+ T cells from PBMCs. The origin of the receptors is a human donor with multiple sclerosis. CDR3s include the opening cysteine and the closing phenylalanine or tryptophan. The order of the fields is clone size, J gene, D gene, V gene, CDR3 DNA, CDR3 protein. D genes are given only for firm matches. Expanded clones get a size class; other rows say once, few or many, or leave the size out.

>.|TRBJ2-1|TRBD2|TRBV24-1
TGTGCCACCCGGGGGGGAGCCTCCTACAATGAGCAGTTCTTC
CATRGGASYNEQFF
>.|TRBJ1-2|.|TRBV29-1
TGCAGCGTTGGCGTGAACTATGGCTACACCTTC
CSVGVNYGYTF
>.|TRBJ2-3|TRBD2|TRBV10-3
TGTGCCATCAGTGATTTTACTAGCGGGGGCACAGATACGCAGTATTTT
CAISDFTSGGTDTQYF
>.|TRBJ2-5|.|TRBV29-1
TGCAGCGTTGTTCGATTAGACGGACAAGAGACCCAGTACTTC
CSVVRLDGQETQYF
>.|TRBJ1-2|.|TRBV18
TGTGCCAGCTCACCAAATAGGGTGGGCTACACCTTC
CASSPNRVGYTF
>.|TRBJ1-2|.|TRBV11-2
TGTGCCAGCAGCTTTCAACCTCAGTCGGGCTACACCTTC
CASSFQPQSGYTF
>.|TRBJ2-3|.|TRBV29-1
TGCAGCGTTAGGACCCGGTCCCGACTAACCACAGATACGCAGTATTTT
CSVRTRSRLTTDTQYF
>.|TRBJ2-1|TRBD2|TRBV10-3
TGTGCCATCAGTACGGGGACTAGTTCGTGGGAGCAGTTCTTC
CAISTGTSSWEQFF
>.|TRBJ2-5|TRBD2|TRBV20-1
TGCAGTGCTAACCCGGGACTAGTAGTGGAGACCCAGTACTTC
CSANPGLVVETQYF
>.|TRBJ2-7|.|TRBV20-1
TGCAGTGCTCCCACTACCCCGAACGAGCAGTACTTC
CSAPTTPNEQYF
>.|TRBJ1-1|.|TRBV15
TGTGCCACCAGCAGAGATGTTGGGGAGAACACTGAAGCTTTCTTT
CATSRDVGENTEAFF
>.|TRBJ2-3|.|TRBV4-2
TGTGCCAGCAGCCAAGATCGGGACTCTGCGCAGTATTTT
CASSQDRDSAQYF
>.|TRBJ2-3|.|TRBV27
TGTGCCAGCAGTTTCCCCACGCAGTATTTT
CASSFPTQYF
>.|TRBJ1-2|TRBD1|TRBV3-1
TGTGCCAGCAGCCAAGACCATTCCACAGGGGGCAGTGGCTACACCTTC
CASSQDHSTGGSGYTF
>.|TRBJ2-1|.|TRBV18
TGTGCCAGCTCACCCCCGGGAAGGGGGAGGAATGAGCAGTTCTTC
CASSPPGRGRNEQFF
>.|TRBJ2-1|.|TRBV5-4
TGTGCCAGCAGTCAATTTAACAGGGTCCATGAGCAGTTCTTC
CASSQFNRVHEQFF
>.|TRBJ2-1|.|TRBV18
TGTGCCAGCTCACCACCGGGGCGCGATGGGATGGAGCAGTTCTTC
CASSPPGRDGMEQFF
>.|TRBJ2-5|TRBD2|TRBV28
TGTGCCAGCAGTCCCGACCCTGGTAGCGGGGGAACCCAGTACTTC
CASSPDPGSGGTQYF
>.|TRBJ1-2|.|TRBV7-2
TGTGCCAGCAGTAATACCGGGGGCCCCTATGGCTACACCTTC
CASSNTGGPYGYTF
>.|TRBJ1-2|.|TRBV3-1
TGTGCCAGCAGCTCTACCATCTATGGCTACACCTTC
CASSSTIYGYTF
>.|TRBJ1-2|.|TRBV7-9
TGTGCCAGCAGCTTAGAGTCCGTGTCCGGCTACACCTTC
CASSLESVSGYTF
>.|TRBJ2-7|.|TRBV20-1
TGCAGTGCTAGAGATTTCCGGAACGGGTTCTCCGAGCAGTACTTC
CSARDFRNGFSEQYF
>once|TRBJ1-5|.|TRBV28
TGTGCCAGCAGAACAGAGATCAATCAGCCCCAGCATTTT
CASRTEINQPQHF
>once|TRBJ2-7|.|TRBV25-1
TGTGCCAGCAGTGTTTCGGGGGATTCCTACGAGCAGTACTTC
CASSVSGDSYEQYF
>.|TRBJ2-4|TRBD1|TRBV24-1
TGTGCCACCAGTGATGTGACAGGGCCTAAAAACATTCAGTACTTC
CATSDVTGPKNIQYF
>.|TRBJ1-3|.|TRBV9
TGTGCCAGCAGCTTAACCGGGACGCCTGGAAACACCATATATTTT
CASSLTGTPGNTIYF